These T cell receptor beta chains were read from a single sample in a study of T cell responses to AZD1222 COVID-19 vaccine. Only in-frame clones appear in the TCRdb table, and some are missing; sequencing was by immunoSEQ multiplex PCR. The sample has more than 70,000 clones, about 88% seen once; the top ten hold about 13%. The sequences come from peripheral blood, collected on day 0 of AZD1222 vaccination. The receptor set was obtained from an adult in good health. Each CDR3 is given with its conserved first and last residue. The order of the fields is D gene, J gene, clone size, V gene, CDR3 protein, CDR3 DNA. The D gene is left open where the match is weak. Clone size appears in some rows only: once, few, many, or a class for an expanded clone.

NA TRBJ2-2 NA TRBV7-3 CASSGGTPTGELFF TGTGCCAGCAGCGGCGGGACACCCACCGGGGAGCTGTTTTTT
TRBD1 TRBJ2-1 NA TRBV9 CASSVGDRAASEQFF TGTGCCAGCAGCGTAGGGGACAGGGCAGCGAGTGAGCAGTTCTTC
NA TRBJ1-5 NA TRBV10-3 CAISEETFQPQHF TGTGCCATCAGTGAGGAAACTTTTCAGCCCCAGCATTTT
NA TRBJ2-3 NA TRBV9 CASSVGQRTDTQYF TGTGCCAGCAGCGTAGGACAGCGCACAGATACGCAGTATTTT
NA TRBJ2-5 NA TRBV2 CASNGLETQYF TGTGCCAGCAATGGATTAGAGACCCAGTACTTC
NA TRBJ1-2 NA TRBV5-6 CASSLVPGLSYGYTF TGTGCCAGCAGCTTGGTTCCGGGGCTGAGCTATGGCTACACCTTC
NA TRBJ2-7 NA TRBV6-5 CASSYSSQGAYEQYF TGTGCCAGCAGTTACTCGAGTCAGGGCGCCTACGAGCAGTACTTC
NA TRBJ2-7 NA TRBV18 CASSPLTPGQGEQYF TGTGCCAGCTCACCATTAACGCCGGGACAAGGCGAGCAGTACTTC
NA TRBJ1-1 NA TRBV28 CASSPAAAGDTEAFF TGTGCCAGCAGCCCTGCGGCGGCGGGGGACACTGAAGCTTTCTTT
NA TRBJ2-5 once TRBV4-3 CASSDITSRETQYF TGCGCCAGCAGCGATATTACCTCCAGGGAGACCCAGTACTTC
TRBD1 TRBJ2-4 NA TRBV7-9 CASSSDRGSKNIQYF TGTGCCAGCAGCTCGGACAGGGGCTCGAAAAACATTCAGTACTTC
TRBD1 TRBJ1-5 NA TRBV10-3 CAISGTGGEQPQHF TGTGCCATCAGTGGGACAGGGGGCGAGCAGCCCCAGCATTTT
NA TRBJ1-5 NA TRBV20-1 CSARGNQPQHF TGCAGCGCCCGGGGCAATCAGCCCCAGCATTTT
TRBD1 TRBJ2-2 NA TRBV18 CASSPTGEAGELFF TGTGCCAGCTCACCGACAGGGGAGGCCGGGGAGCTGTTTTTT
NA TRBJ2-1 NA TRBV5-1 CASSSVFEEQFF TGCGCCAGCAGCTCGGTATTTGAGGAGCAGTTCTTC
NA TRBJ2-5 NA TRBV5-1 CASSFPGTETQYF TGCGCCAGCAGCTTTCCCGGGACGGAGACCCAGTACTTC
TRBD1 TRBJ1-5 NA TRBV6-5 CASRGTGAGQPQHF TGTGCCAGCAGGGGGACAGGGGCCGGGCAGCCCCAGCATTTT
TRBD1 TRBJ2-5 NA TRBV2 CASSPGTGGEGTQYF TGTGCCAGCAGCCCGGGGACAGGGGGCGAGGGGACCCAGTACTTC
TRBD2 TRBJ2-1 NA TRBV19 CASSMKAGVYNEQFF TGTGCCAGTAGTATGAAAGCGGGGGTATACAATGAGCAGTTCTTC
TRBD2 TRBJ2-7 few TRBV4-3 CASSQDAVAGGDDEQYF TGCGCCAGCAGCCAAGATGCTGTAGCGGGGGGAGACGACGAGCAGTACTTC
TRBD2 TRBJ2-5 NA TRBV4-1 CASSQEVGGANLYQETQYF TGCGCCAGCAGCCAAGAAGTCGGGGGGGCCAATTTGTACCAAGAGACCCAGTACTTC
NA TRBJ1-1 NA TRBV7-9 CASALPGITEAFF TGTGCCAGCGCCTTGCCGGGGATCACTGAAGCTTTCTTT
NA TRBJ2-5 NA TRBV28 CASSHRLGQETQYF TGTGCCAGCAGCCATCGACTCGGACAAGAGACCCAGTACTTC
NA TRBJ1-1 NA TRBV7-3 CASSLMYSMNTEAFF TGTGCCAGCAGCTTAATGTACAGCATGAACACTGAAGCTTTCTTT
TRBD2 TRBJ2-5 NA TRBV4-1 CASSQGATSGGAETQYF TGCGCCAGCAGCCAAGGGGCAACTAGCGGGGGGGCCGAGACCCAGTACTTC
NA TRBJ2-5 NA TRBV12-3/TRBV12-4 CASRTGGGETQYF TGTGCCAGCAGGACCGGGGGCGGTGAGACCCAGTACTTC
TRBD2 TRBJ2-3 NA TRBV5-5 CASSILAGGLTDTQYF TGTGCCAGCAGCATACTAGCGGGGGGGCTCACAGATACGCAGTATTTT
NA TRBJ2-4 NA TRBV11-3 CASSPDGTKNIQYF TGTGCCAGCAGCCCCGATGGGACCAAAAACATTCAGTACTTC
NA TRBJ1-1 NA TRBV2 CASSEYAMNTEAFF TGTGCCAGCAGTGAATACGCTATGAACACTGAAGCTTTCTTT
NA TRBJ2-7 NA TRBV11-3 CASSFAHRGEQYF TGTGCCAGCAGCTTCGCCCACCGGGGCGAGCAGTACTTC
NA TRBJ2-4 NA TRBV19 CASSIGAGPKNIQYF TGTGCCAGTAGTATCGGGGCGGGGCCCAAAAACATTCAGTACTTC